These 25 T cell receptor beta chains were sequenced from one sample in a study of T cell responses to AZD1222 COVID-19 vaccine. Repertoires were generated with immunoSEQ multiplex PCR, while TCRdb's copy carries only in-frame clones and drops some. Seen here are 75,000 to 90,000 clones, around 90% observed once, and the top ten hold over 2%. Specimen: peripheral blood, collected on day 0 of AZD1222 vaccination. These receptors all come from an adult in good health.

The genes are TRBV2 and TRBJ1-2, with unresolved D. Trimming took off 3 bases at V and 8 bases at J, with 13 bases between the two ends. Germline V gene sequence: CDR1 SNHLY, CDR2 FYNNEI. The CDR3 is 13 amino acids. CDR3 residues: CASSEEGRGGYTF. The CDR3, as DNA: TGTGCCAGCAGTGAGGAGGGTCGTGGCGGCTACACCTTC.

The chain links TRBV15 to TRBJ2-3, with 12 positions matching TRBD2. Germline CDR1 is LNHNV and CDR2 is YYDKDF (reference sequence). The CDR3 contains 16 residues. V trimming: 1 base; J trimming: 2 bases; junction bases outside the gene matches: 1. The CDR3 here is CATSRGLAGATDTQYF. CDR3 nucleotides: TGTGCCACCAGCAGAGGACTAGCGGGGGCCACAGATACGCAGTATTTT.

The V call is TRBV5-6, the J call TRBJ2-2; D might be TRBD2 (7 bases). The V end was cut by 0 bases, the J end by 5 bases, with 14 bases between. CDR1 is SGHDT and CDR2 is YYEEEE in the germline V gene. The CDR3 loop spans 16 amino acids. CDR3 coding DNA: TGTGCCAGCAGCTTGGCTGGGGGGGCGAGAACCGGGGAGCTGTTTTTT. Protein: CASSLAGGARTGELFF.

The rearrangement links TRBV19 to TRBJ1-5; D is possibly TRBD1 (5 bases). This CDR3 is 16 amino acids long. Trimming removed 3 bases at V and 8 bases at J, with 20 bases between. Germline V CDR1 and CDR2: LNHDA, SQIVND (reference sequence). The CDR3 DNA follows: TGTGCCAGTAGTATTTCCTCCAGGGCCGTGAATGAGCCCCAGCATTTT. Protein: CASSISSRAVNEPQHF.

The genes are TRBV27 and TRBJ1-6, with a tentative D call TRBD1 (5 bases). The CDR3 is 18 residues long. Per the germline V gene, CDR1 is MNHEY and CDR2 is SMNVEV (reference sequence). The V end lost 6 bases, the J end lost 7 bases, and 25 bases lay between the germline ends. In DNA form, the CDR3 reads TGTGCCAGCAGAGGACGTTGGACCGGGGCGGTTCGGAATTCACCCCTCCACTTT. Protein sequence: CASRGRWTGAVRNSPLHF.

The chain has TRBV18 and TRBJ1-1, with TRBD1 as a possible D gene (5 bases). This CDR3 region has 13 residues. Trimming cost V 4 bases and J 6 bases, with 12 bases left between them. Germline assignment: CDR1 KGHSH and CDR2 LQKENI. The CDR3: CASSLRQSPEAFF. In DNA, the CDR3 is TGTGCCAGCTCACTAAGACAGTCTCCTGAAGCTTTCTTT.

This clone came up once. The chain employs TRBV6-5 and TRBJ2-7, with D possibly matching TRBD1 (5 bases). The CDR3 has 13 amino acids. Germline values: CDR1 MNHEY, CDR2 SVGAGI. Trimming pared 5 bases from V and 5 bases from J, leaving 13 bases between. Here the CDR3 DNA reads TGTGCCAGCAGTCCGACAGACCGAAACGAGCAGTACTTC. This codes for CASSPTDRNEQYF.

V and J are TRBV28 and TRBJ1-5; D is possibly TRBD1 (6 bases). Germline V gene sequence: CDR1 MDHEN, CDR2 SYDVKM. V lost 8 bases and J lost 2, with 7 bases in between. CDR3 length: 12 amino acids. The chain's CDR3 is CASYRGNQPQHF. CDR3 coding DNA: TGTGCCAGCTACAGGGGCAATCAGCCCCAGCATTTT.

This chain links TRBV20-1 with TRBJ1-6, with a tentative D call TRBD1 (6 bases). Between the trimmed V and J ends, which lost 3 bases and 6 bases, there was a span of 15 bases. In germline, CDR1 is DFQATT, CDR2 SNEGSKA (reference sequence). This CDR3 has 15 residues. The CDR3 protein is CSASSDSSLNSPLHF. The DNA for the CDR3 is TGCAGTGCTAGTTCGGACAGTTCCCTTAATTCACCCCTCCACTTT.

The chain links TRBV4-3 to TRBJ1-2; TRBD1 matches at 8 bases. Trimming removed 6 bases from V and 4 bases from J; junction bases left unmatched: 7. CDR1 is LGHNA and CDR2 is YSLEER in the germline V gene. The CDR3 totals 14 residues. The CDR3 DNA reads as TGCGCCAGCAGTCGGGCTGGACAGGGCTATGGCTACACCTTC. Translating it yields CASSRAGQGYGYTF.

The chain employs TRBV7-2 and TRBJ2-7, with D unclear. V was pared by 5 bases and J by 3 bases, with 8 bases between. The CDR3 spans 12 residues. From germline, CDR1 is SGHTA and CDR2 FQGNSA. This chain's CDR3 is CASSDQRYEQYF. DNA for the CDR3: TGTGCCAGCAGCGACCAGCGCTACGAGCAGTACTTC. Complete variable domain (other parts from reference TRBV7-2 and TRBJ2-7): GAGVSQSPSNKVTEKGKDVELRCDPISGHTALYWYRQSLGQGLEFLIYFQGNSAPDKSGLPSDRFSAERTGGSVSTLTIQRTQQEDSAVYLCASSDQRYEQYFGPGTRLTVT.

The chain couples TRBV24-1 to TRBJ2-6, with no clear D. V lost 3 bases, J lost 0 bases, and 5 bases lay in between. Germline CDR1 and CDR2: KGHDR and SFDVKD. There are 15 residues in the CDR3. The CDR3, as DNA: TGTGCCACCAGTGATACCCGCTCTGGGGCCAACGTCCTGACTTTC. It translates to CATSDTRSGANVLTF.

The V and J genes are TRBV4-1 and TRBJ2-2, with TRBD1 matching 7 bases. The ends lost 8 bases at V and 7 bases at J; junction bases unmatched: 7. The germline V gene has CDR1 MGHRA and CDR2 YSYEKL. The CDR3 loop spans 13 amino acids. The CDR3 spells CASGDRENGELFF. In nucleotides, the CDR3 is TGCGCCAGCGGTGACAGGGAGAACGGGGAGCTGTTTTTT.

This chain links TRBV7-6 with TRBJ2-1, with TRBD2 identical over 10 bases. Per the germline V gene, CDR1 is SGHVS and CDR2 is FNYEAQ. With 0 bases clipped from V and 4 bases from J, the junction kept 6 bases outside the gene matches. The CDR3 length is 17 residues. CDR3 in amino acids: CASSLAFGAGGYNEQFF. The CDR3, as DNA: TGTGCCAGCAGCTTAGCGTTTGGAGCGGGGGGGTACAATGAGCAGTTCTTC.

The V and J genes are TRBV6-4 and TRBJ2-2; 9 nucleotides align to TRBD1. This CDR3 is 15 amino acids long. Germline V lookup: CDR1 MRHNA, CDR2 SNTAGT. With V trimmed by 2 bases and J by 6 bases, 4 bases remained unmatched. The CDR3 DNA sequence: TGTGCCAGCAGTGACACGGACAGGGGCCCCGGGGAGCTGTTTTTT. This translates into CASSDTDRGPGELFF.

This clone appeared a few times. The V and J genes are TRBV30 and TRBJ2-7, with D tentatively TRBD2 (6 bases). Trimming took 4 bases from V and 1 from J, leaving 8 bases between them. This CDR3 has 12 residues. Germline V gene data show CDR1 as GTSNPN and CDR2 as SVGIG (reference sequence). For the CDR3, the DNA is TGTGCCTGGAATAGCGGTTCCTACGAGCAGTACTTC. Amino acids: CAWNSGSYEQYF.

This sequence joins TRBV9 and TRBJ2-1, with a possible D match to TRBD1 (5 bases). V lost 0 bases and J lost 6, with 16 bases in between. Germline V gene data show CDR1 as SGDLS and CDR2 as YYNGEE. The CDR3 sequence is 16 residues long. Written as DNA, the CDR3 is TGTGCCAGCAGCGTAGGGGGCACAATCGTGGCCAATGAGCAGTTCTTC. Its protein is CASSVGGTIVANEQFF.

This clone was observed a single time. CDR3 amino acids: CASSSRGRDSLYEQYF. CDR3 nucleotide sequence: TGTGCCAGCAGCTCACGGGGCCGGGACAGCCTATACGAGCAGTACTTC. V and J are TRBV7-8 and TRBJ2-7; 7 bases are shared with TRBD1. Germline V gives CDR1 SGHVS, CDR2 FQNEAQ. V lost 4 bases and J lost 4; bases outside the gene matches: 13. CDR3 length equals 16 residues.

The rearrangement links TRBV5-4 to TRBJ1-1; TRBD1 is a possible D gene (6 bases). V gave up 3 bases and J gave up 7 bases, with 22 bases separating them. The V gene's germline CDR1 is SGHNT and CDR2 YYREEE (reference sequence). CDR3 length equals 16 residues. As DNA, the CDR3 is TGTGCCAGCAGCTCTGGGGCGGGGGGCCTCGGTGATGAAGCTTTCTTT. Protein: CASSSGAGGLGDEAFF.

The chain has TRBV9 and TRBJ1-2; D unclear. Germline CDR1 SGDLS, CDR2 YYNGEE. The CDR3 length is 14 residues. The V end was cut by 1 base, the J end by 6 bases, with 13 bases between. CDR3 coding DNA: TGTGCCAGCAGCGTACAAATGCAGGAGGATGGCTACACCTTC. Translated, it gives CASSVQMQEDGYTF.

This clone came up once. The rearrangement joins TRBV6-6 to TRBJ1-1; unclear D gene. V was pared by 6 bases and J by 2 bases, with 16 bases between. Per germline, CDR1 MNHNY and CDR2 SVGAGI (reference sequence). This CDR3 contains 15 residues. The chain's CDR3 is CASSPAMALNTEAFF. For the CDR3, the DNA is TGTGCCAGCAGCCCCGCGATGGCCTTAAACACTGAAGCTTTCTTT.

The chain joins TRBV4-3 to TRBJ1-3; D unresolved. CDR1 is LGHNA, CDR2 YSLEER, per germline. V was shortened by 1 base and J by 1 base, with 11 bases between the two germline ends. The CDR3 runs to 16 residues. The CDR3 here is CASSQVVRNSGNTIYF. The CDR3 DNA reads as TGCGCCAGCAGCCAAGTGGTCAGAAATTCTGGAAACACCATATATTTT.

This clone was observed a single time. This rearrangement joins TRBV4-2 to TRBJ1-1; no definite D call. There are 14 residues in the CDR3. Per germline, CDR1 LGHNA and CDR2 YNFKEQ. Between the trimmed V and J ends, which lost 4 bases and 1 base, there was a span of 10 bases. CDR3 bases: TGTGCCAGCAGCCGACCGGAGAGGAACACTGAAGCTTTCTTT. Amino acid sequence: CASSRPERNTEAFF.

The sample holds a few counts of this clone. The DNA of the CDR3 is TGTGCCAGCAGTTACGGGGCTGGCTACGAGCAGTACTTC. Protein: CASSYGAGYEQYF. The V call is TRBV6-5, the J call TRBJ2-7, with D possibly TRBD1 on 5 matching bases. Trimming stripped 2 bases from V and 3 bases from J, with 8 bases between. The CDR3 spans 13 residues. Germline V gene data show CDR1 as MNHEY and CDR2 as SVGAGI.

The V call is TRBV28, the J call TRBJ2-7; 10 nucleotides match TRBD2. Unmatched junction bases numbered 10, after V lost 8 bases and J lost 3 bases. Germline-derived CDR1 and CDR2 are MDHEN and SYDVKM. The CDR3 totals 15 residues. The CDR3 spells CASVSGPSGGYEQYF. In nucleotides, the CDR3 is TGTGCCAGCGTTAGTGGGCCTAGCGGGGGCTACGAGCAGTACTTC.